This T cell receptor (beta chain) was profiled in a study of identical twins. TCRdb ran MiXCR on the 5' RACE reads and lists one entry per CDR3 protein. Counted here are under 250,000 distinct CDR3 sequences, about 13% occurring once; the ten biggest clones make up 3.5% to 5%. In its sample, this clonotype was seen a few times. The same sample was also studied in work on yellow fever vaccine responses in identical twins.

The specimen was memory (CD45RO+) T cells sorted from blood. The sequence was obtained from a woman aged 18-29 years in good health.

This CDR3 reads CASSYSRAGIGTDTQYF. The CDR3 DNA is TGTGCCAGCAGTTACTCCCGCGCTGGGATCGGCACAGATACGCAGTATTTT. The rearrangement links TRBV6-5 to TRBJ2-3; D remains ambiguous. Germline assignment: CDR1 MNHEY and CDR2 SVGAGI. This CDR3 region has 17 residues. Trimming shortened V by 0 bases and J by 1 base, and 14 bases separated the two germline ends.